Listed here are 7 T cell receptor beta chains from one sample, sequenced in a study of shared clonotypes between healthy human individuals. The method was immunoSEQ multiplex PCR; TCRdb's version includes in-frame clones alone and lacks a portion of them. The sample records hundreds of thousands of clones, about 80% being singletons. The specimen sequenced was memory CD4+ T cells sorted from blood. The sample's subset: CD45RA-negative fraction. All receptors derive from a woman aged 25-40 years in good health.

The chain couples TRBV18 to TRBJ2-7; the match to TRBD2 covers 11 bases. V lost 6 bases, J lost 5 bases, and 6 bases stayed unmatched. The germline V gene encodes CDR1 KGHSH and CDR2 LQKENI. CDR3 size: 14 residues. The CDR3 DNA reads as TGTGCCAGCTCCCCGACTAGCGGGACCAACGAGCAGTACTTC. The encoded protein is CASSPTSGTNEQYF.

This CDR3 reads CASSQGAMVATFEAFF. The CDR3 DNA is TGTGCCAGCTCACAAGGGGCCATGGTTGCGACGTTTGAAGCTTTCTTT. The rearrangement links TRBV18 to TRBJ1-1; weak D call: TRBD1 (5 bases). The CDR3 totals 16 residues. Trimming left V 4 bases short and J 7 bases short, with 22 bases between. Germline V gene lookup returns CDR1 KGHSH and CDR2 LQKENI.

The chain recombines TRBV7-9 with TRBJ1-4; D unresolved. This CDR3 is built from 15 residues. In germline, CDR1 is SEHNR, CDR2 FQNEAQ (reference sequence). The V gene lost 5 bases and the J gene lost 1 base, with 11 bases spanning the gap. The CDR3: CASSRWTVTNEKLFF. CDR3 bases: TGTGCCAGCAGCCGATGGACTGTAACTAATGAAAAACTGTTTTTT.

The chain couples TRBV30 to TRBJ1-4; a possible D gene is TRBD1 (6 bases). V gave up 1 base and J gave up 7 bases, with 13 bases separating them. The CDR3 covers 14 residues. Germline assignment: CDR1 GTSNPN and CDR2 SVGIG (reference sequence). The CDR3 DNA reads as TGTGCCTGGAGTGATCGGGGGCGAGGTGAAAAACTGTTTTTT. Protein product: CAWSDRGRGEKLFF. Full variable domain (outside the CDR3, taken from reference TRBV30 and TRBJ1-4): SQTIHQWPATLVQPVGSPLSLECTVEGTSNPNLYWYRQAAGRGLQLLFYSVGIGQISSEVPQNLSASRPQDRQFILSSKKLLLSDSGFYLCAWSDRGRGEKLFFGSGTQLSVL.

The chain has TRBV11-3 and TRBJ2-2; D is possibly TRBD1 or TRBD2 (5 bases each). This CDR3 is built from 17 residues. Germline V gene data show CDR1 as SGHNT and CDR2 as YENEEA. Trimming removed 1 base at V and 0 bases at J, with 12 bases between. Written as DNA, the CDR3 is TGTGCCAGCAGCTTAGGTGGTTGGGGGACGAACACCGGGGAGCTGTTTTTT. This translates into CASSLGGWGTNTGELFF.

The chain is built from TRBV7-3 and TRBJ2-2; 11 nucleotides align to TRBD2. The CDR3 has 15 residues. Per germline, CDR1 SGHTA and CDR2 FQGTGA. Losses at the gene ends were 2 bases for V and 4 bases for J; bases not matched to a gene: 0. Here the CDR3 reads CASSLLAGGTGELFF. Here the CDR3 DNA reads TGTGCCAGCAGCTTACTAGCGGGAGGCACCGGGGAGCTGTTTTTT.

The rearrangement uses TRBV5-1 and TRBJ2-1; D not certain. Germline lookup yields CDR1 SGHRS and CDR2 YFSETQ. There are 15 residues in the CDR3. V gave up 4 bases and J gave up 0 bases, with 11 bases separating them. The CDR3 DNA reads TGCGCCAGCAGCCACGATATAAGCTCCTACAATGAGCAGTTCTTC. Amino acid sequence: CASSHDISSYNEQFF.